The 6 T cell receptor beta chains in this list originate from one sample, sequenced in a study of T-cell memory formation after mild COVID-19. TCRdb reprocessed the 5' RACE reads via MiXCR and lists one record per CDR3 protein. Of 190,000 or so distinct CDR3 sequences listed, about 20% are singletons. Sequencing input: PBMCs or a T cell subset sorted from them (not recorded which). These receptors came from an adult woman who had mild COVID-19 (a few samples of this study predate the infection). Cell type and time point are not known.

CDR3 coding DNA: TGTGCCAGCAGCCAAGGACACAGAAATAGCAATCAGCCCCAGCATTTT. Translating it yields CASSQGHRNSNQPQHF. The chain joins TRBV4-2 to TRBJ1-5; D gene unclear. Per germline, CDR1 LGHNA and CDR2 YNFKEQ. The CDR3 spans 16 residues. Trimming stripped 1 base from V and 0 bases from J, with 10 bases between.

This clonotype was counted only a few times. The chain uses TRBV6-5 and TRBJ1-1; no definite D call. This CDR3 has 14 residues. The germline gives CDR1 MNHEY, CDR2 SVGAGI. Trimming took off 7 bases at V and 4 bases at J, with 16 bases between the two ends. The CDR3 DNA reads as TGTGCCAGCAAAGCTCGGGGTTCGAGCACTGAAGCTTTCTTT. It specifies CASKARGSSTEAFF.

The genes are TRBV27 and TRBJ2-1, with D perhaps matching TRBD1 (6 bases). Germline CDR1 is MNHEY and CDR2 is SMNVEV (reference sequence). The CDR3 runs to 13 residues. The V end was cut by 8 bases, the J end by 6 bases, with 14 bases between. DNA for the CDR3: TGTGCCAGCTCATCCGGGACATTCAATGAGCAGTTCTTC. It translates to CASSSGTFNEQFF.

The gene calls are TRBV20-1 and TRBJ1-2; D is perhaps TRBD1 (6 bases). Germline V gene lookup returns CDR1 DFQATT and CDR2 SNEGSKA (reference sequence). V gave up 1 base and J gave up 4 bases, with 13 bases separating them. The CDR3 is 14 amino acids. CDR3 in amino acids: CSARVPGAGYGYTF. CDR3 coding DNA: TGCAGTGCTAGAGTACCAGGGGCAGGCTATGGCTACACCTTC.

This clonotype was seen a handful of times. The chain joins TRBV27 to TRBJ1-5; a possible D gene is TRBD1 (5 bases). The germline V gene encodes CDR1 MNHEY and CDR2 SMNVEV (reference sequence). Trimming shortened V by 6 bases and J by 5 bases, and 17 bases separated the two germline ends. The CDR3 contains 15 residues. CDR3 sequence: CASSPRDHIDQPQHF. The CDR3 DNA reads TGTGCCAGCAGCCCCCGGGACCACATCGATCAGCCCCAGCATTTT.

The count of this clonotype is one. This chain connects TRBV19 to TRBJ2-1; TRBD1 might be the D (6 bases). The V gene lost 5 bases and the J gene lost 4 bases, with 12 bases spanning the gap. This CDR3 is 14 amino acids long. Germline CDR1 and CDR2: LNHDA and SQIVND (reference sequence). Here the CDR3 DNA reads TGTGCCAGTAGTTCCGGGACACAGTACAATGAGCAGTTCTTC. It is translated as CASSSGTQYNEQFF.